What follows is one T cell receptor beta chain and its context. CDR1 is SGHRS, CDR2 YFSETQ, per germline. The CDR3 covers 16 residues. Trimming removed 6 bases at V and 4 bases at J, with 17 bases between. RNA transcripts served as the template for amplifying TCR beta CDR3 regions. The primer set for the first-round RT-PCR of the TCR CDR3 was HTBI. MiXCR was run by TCRdb on the multiplex PCR reads, yielding one entry per CDR3 protein. The repertoire has under 450,000 distinct CDR3 sequences, less than 20% of them found once; the top ten carry around 7.3%. These data are taken from a study of T cells in Graves' hyperthyroidism and ophthalmopathy.

The sequence came from a woman under 30 with Graves' hyperthyroidism. The chain combines TRBV5-1 with TRBJ2-6; no clear D. Specimen: blood. CDR3 coding DNA: TGCGCCAGCAACGAGATGTCCGGCCTCGGGGCCAACGTCCTGACTTTC. This codes for CASNEMSGLGANVLTF. Using reference TRBV5-1 and TRBJ2-6 for the parts outside the CDR3, the full variable domain is KAGVTQTPRYLIKTRGQQVTLSCSPISGHRSVSWYQQTPGQGLQFLFEYFSETQRNKGNFPGRFSGRQFSNSRSEMNVSTLELGDSALYLCASNEMSGLGANVLTFGAGSRLTVL.